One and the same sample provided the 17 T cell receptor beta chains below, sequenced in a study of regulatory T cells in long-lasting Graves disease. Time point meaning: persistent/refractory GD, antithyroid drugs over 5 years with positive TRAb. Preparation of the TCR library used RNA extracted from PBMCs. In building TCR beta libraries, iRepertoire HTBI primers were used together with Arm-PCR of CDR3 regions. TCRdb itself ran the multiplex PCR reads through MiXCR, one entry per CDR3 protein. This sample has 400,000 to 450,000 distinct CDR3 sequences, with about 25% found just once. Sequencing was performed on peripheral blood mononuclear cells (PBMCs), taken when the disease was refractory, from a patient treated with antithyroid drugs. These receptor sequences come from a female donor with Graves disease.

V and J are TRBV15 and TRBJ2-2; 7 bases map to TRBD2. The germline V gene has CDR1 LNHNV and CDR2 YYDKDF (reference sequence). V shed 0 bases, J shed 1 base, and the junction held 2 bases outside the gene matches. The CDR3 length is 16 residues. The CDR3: CATSRELARNTGELFF. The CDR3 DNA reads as TGTGCCACCAGCAGAGAACTAGCGAGGAACACCGGGGAGCTGTTTTTT.

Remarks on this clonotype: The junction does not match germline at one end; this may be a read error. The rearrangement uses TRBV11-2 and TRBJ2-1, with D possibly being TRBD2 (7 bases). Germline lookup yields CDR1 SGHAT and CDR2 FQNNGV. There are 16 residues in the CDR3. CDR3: CASSLPTGGSYNERFF. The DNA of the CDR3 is TGTGCCAGCAGCTTACCCACGGGGGGCTCGTACAATGAGCGGTTCTTC.

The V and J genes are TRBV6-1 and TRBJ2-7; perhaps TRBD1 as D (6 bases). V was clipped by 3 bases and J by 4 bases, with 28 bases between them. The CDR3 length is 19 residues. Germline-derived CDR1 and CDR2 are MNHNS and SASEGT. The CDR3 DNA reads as TGTGCCAGCAGTGAGGCAGGCAGGGGCAAATTTGGGATTCGATACGAGCAGTACTTC. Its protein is CASSEAGRGKFGIRYEQYF.

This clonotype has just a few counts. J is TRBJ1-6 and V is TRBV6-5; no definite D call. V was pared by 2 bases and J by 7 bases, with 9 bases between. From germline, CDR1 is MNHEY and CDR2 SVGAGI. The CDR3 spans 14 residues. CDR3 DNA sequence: TGTGCCAGCAGTTACCGGGCGGAAAATTCACCCCTCCACTTT. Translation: CASSYRAENSPLHF.

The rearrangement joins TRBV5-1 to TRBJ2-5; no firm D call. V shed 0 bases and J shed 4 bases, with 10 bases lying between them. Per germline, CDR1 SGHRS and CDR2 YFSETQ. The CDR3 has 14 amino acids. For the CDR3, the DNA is TGCGCCAGCAGCTTGGATCTGGTGGGAGAGACCCAGTACTTC. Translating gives CASSLDLVGETQYF.

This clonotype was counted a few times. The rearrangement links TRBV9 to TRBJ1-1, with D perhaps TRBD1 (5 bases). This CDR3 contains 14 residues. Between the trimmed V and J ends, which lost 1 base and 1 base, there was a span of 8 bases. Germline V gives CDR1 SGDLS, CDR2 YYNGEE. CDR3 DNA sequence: TGTGCCAGCAGCGTAATAACAGGGAACACTGAAGCTTTCTTT. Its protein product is CASSVITGNTEAFF.

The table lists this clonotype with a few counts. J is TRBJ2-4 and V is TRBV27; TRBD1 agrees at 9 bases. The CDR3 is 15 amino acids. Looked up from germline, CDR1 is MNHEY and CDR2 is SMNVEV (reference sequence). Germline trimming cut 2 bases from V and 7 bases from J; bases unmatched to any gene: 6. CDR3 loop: CASSLLLGQGNIQYF. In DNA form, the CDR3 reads TGTGCCAGCAGTTTACTTCTAGGACAGGGGAACATTCAGTACTTC.

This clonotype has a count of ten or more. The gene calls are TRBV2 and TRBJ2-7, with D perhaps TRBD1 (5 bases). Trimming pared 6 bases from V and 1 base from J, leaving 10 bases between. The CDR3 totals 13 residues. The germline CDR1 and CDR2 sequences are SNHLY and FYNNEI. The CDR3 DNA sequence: TGTGCCAGCAGCGAGACAGCTTCCTACGAGCAGTACTTC. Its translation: CASSETASYEQYF.

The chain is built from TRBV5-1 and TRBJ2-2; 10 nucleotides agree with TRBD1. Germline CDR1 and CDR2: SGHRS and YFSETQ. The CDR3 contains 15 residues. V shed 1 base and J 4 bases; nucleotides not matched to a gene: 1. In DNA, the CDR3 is TGCGCCAGCAGCTTGCGACAGGGGGCCACCGGGGAGCTGTTTTTT. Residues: CASSLRQGATGELFF.

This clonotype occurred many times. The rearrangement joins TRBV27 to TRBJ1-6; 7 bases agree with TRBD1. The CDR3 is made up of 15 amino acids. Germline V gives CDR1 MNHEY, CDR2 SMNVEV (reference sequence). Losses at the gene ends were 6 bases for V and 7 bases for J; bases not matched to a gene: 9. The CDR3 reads CASSDRQGMNSPLHF. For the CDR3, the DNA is TGTGCCAGCAGCGACCGACAGGGTATGAATTCACCCCTCCACTTT.

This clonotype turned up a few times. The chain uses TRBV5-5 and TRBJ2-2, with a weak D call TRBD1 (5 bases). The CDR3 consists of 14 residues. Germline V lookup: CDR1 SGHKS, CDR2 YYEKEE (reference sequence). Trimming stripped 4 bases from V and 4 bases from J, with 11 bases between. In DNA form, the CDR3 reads TGTGCCAGCAGCCCAGGGTTAGGCACCGGGGAGCTGTTTTTT. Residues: CASSPGLGTGELFF.

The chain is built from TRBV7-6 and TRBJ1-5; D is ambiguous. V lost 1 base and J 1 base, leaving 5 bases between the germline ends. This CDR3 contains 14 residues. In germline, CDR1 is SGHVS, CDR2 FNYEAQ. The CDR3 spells CASSLEYSNQPQHF. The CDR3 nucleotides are TGTGCCAGCAGCTTAGAATACAGCAATCAGCCCCAGCATTTT.

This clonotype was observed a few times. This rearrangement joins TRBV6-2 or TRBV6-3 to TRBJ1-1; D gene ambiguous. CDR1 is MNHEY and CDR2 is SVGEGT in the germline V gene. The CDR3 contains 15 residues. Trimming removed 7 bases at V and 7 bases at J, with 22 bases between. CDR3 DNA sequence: TGTGCCAGCATGGGCTTTAGTTATATTAGTAATGAAGCTTTCTTT. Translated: CASMGFSYISNEAFF.

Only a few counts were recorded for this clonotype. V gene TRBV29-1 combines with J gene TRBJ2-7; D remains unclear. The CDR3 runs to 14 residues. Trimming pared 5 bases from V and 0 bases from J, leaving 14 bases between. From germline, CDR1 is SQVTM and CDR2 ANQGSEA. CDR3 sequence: CSVCPGSSSYEQYF. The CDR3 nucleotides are TGCAGCGTTTGCCCAGGCAGTTCCTCCTACGAGCAGTACTTC.

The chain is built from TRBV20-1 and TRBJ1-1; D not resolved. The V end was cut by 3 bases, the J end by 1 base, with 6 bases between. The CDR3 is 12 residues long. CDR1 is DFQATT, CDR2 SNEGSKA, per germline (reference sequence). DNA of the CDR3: TGCAGTGCTAGTAAAACGAACACTGAAGCTTTCTTT. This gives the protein CSASKTNTEAFF.

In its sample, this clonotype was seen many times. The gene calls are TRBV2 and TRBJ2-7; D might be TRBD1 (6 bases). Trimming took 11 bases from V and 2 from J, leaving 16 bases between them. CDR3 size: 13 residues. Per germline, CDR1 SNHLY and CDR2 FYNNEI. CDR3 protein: CAVARDNPYEQYF. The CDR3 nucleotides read TGTGCCGTGGCCCGGGACAACCCCTACGAGCAGTACTTC.

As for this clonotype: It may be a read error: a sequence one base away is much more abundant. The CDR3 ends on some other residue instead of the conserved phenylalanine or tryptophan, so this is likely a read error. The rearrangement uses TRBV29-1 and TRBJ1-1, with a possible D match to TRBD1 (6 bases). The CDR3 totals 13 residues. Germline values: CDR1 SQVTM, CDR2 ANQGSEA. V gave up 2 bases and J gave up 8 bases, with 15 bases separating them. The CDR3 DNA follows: TGCAGCGTTGAAAAGGACACAGGGCGCGAAGCTTTCTCT. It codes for CSVEKDTGREAFS.